The 5 T cell receptor beta chains reported below all come from one sample, sequenced in a study of T-cell reconstitution after alpha-beta-depleted transplantation in children. The authors prepared the TCRbeta library with unique molecular identifiers. TCRdb ran MiXCR on the PCR reads and lists one entry per CDR3 protein. The table lists approximately 210,000 distinct CDR3 sequences, roughly 15% of them singletons. Source: PBMCs from the stem cell graft donor, taken from the stem cell graft. All receptors derive from a human donor who donated a stem cell graft to a child with acute lymphoblastic leukemia.

This clonotype was seen many times. This chain uses TRBV24-1 with TRBJ2-7, with D perhaps TRBD2 (5 bases). This CDR3 contains 13 residues. The germline CDR1 and CDR2 sequences are KGHDR and SFDVKD. V lost 3 bases and J 3 bases, leaving 8 bases between the germline ends. CDR3 in amino acids: CATSDHRGYEQYF. For the CDR3, the DNA is TGTGCCACCAGTGATCATCGGGGCTACGAGCAGTACTTC.

A note on this clonotype: A much more abundant neighbour one base away suggests this may be a read error. V and J are TRBV11-2 and TRBJ2-5; D is ambiguous. Trimming left V 8 bases short and J 2 bases short, with 15 bases between. This CDR3 comprises 14 residues. CDR1 is SGHAT, CDR2 FQNNGV, per germline. The CDR3 DNA reads as TGTGCCAGCGGCCCTCCCCCGGATCAAGAGACCCAGTACTTC. Translation gives CASGPPPDQETQYF.

The sample holds many counts of this clonotype. The J gene is TRBJ2-3, the V gene TRBV11-2; 9 nucleotides agree with TRBD2. V dropped 3 bases and J dropped 0; count of bases not matched to a gene: 10. The CDR3 has 18 residues. From germline, CDR1 is SGHAT and CDR2 FQNNGV. The CDR3 sequence is CASSFRQTSGFSTDTQYF. In DNA, the CDR3 is TGTGCCAGCAGCTTCAGGCAGACTAGCGGATTTAGCACAGATACGCAGTATTTT.

In this sample, this clonotype turned up many times. The rearrangement links TRBV28 to TRBJ2-7; D is undetermined. With 2 bases removed from V and 5 bases from J, the gap between germline ends came to 7 bases. From germline, CDR1 is MDHEN and CDR2 SYDVKM. This CDR3 spans 12 amino acids. The CDR3 nucleotides read TGTGCCAGCAGTTTACCTGGGGACGAGCAGTACTTC. Translation gives CASSLPGDEQYF.

Only a few counts were recorded for this clonotype. This sequence joins TRBV27 and TRBJ2-1; 8 bases agree with TRBD2. The CDR3 loop spans 16 amino acids. CDR1 is MNHEY and CDR2 is SMNVEV in the germline V gene (reference sequence). Losses at the gene ends were 2 bases for V and 8 bases for J; bases not matched to a gene: 11. This chain's CDR3 is CASSLISGSGLYEQFF. The CDR3 nucleotides are TGTGCCAGCAGTTTAATAAGCGGGAGTGGTCTGTATGAGCAGTTCTTC.